The clone carrying this T cell receptor beta chain has just a few counts. The antigen remains undetermined. This sample was included in a study of CD8 T cells in ankylosing spondylitis. The CDR3 extends over 14 amino acids. Trimming took off 6 bases at V and 4 bases at J, with 16 bases between the two ends. The germline CDR1 and CDR2 sequences are SGDLS and YYNGEE. A quantitative 5'-RACE method, one with molecular barcodes, was used to make TCR beta libraries. Each CDR3 protein is one row after TCRdb ran MiXCR on the 5' RACE reads. The table records about 27,000 distinct CDR3 sequences, 7.9% of them present only once. Regarding the study as a whole: Matched synovial fluid from ankylosing spondylitis patients was reported to be enriched for disease-linked clones. Several highly homologous variants made up a TCR beta motif, and this motif appeared characteristic of ankylosing spondylitis blood.

This sequence was found in a male donor with ankylosing spondylitis or in good health (not recorded which). The rearrangement uses TRBV9 and TRBJ1-1, with D perhaps TRBD1 (5 bases). The sample was blood. The CDR3 DNA follows: TGTGCCAGCACCTCATCCGGGGGAGGCACTGAAGCTTTCTTT. Encoded protein: CASTSSGGGTEAFF.